This paragraph covers one T cell receptor (beta chain) sequence. The target antigen is unknown. The data were obtained in a study of CD8+CD57+ T cells in acquired aplastic anemia. Whole-study context: On average, sorted CD4+ and CD8+ cells gave approximately 3.1 ug of DNA. Findings and caveats of the study: Patients and controls turned out to have approximately 29 CD8+ CDR3 sequences in common.

Patients chosen for sequencing had CD8+CD57+ cells that had expanded, as shown by flow cytometry. The study sampled blood from patients who had received no therapy. Investigators profiled TCR beta VDJ and CDR3 from genomic DNA template. TCRdb ran MiXCR on the reads and lists one entry per CDR3 protein. The sample yields 150,000 or so distinct CDR3 sequences, more than 40% seen once. The CDR3 has 18 amino acids. Germline CDR1 reads LGHNT; CDR2 reads FRNRAP. V was pared by 2 bases and J by 4 bases, with 24 bases between. The clonotype comes from a human donor with aplastic anemia. The genes are TRBV12-5 and TRBJ2-7; no reliable D call. Sequenced input: sorted CD4+, CD8+, or CD8+CD57+ T cells (not recorded which) from PBMCs. CDR3 region: CASGLSITGRSKKYEQYF. CDR3 bases: TGTGCTAGTGGTTTGTCAATCACGGGTAGATCCAAAAAGTACGAGCAGTACTTC. Filled out from reference TRBV12-5 and TRBJ2-7, the complete variable domain reads DARVTQTPRHKVTEMGQEVTMRCQPILGHNTVFWYRQTMMQGLELLAYFRNRAPLDDSGMPKDRFSAEMPDATLATLKIQPSEPRDSAVYFCASGLSITGRSKKYEQYFGPGTRLTVT.